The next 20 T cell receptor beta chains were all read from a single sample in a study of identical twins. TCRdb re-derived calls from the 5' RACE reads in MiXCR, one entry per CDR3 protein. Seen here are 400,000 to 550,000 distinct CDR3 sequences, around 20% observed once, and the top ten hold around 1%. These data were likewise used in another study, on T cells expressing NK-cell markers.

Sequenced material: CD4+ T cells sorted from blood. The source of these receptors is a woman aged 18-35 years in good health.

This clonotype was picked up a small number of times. This chain's CDR3 is CASSHQAPTDTQYF. In DNA, the CDR3 is TGTGCCAGCAGCCACCAAGCCCCCACAGATACGCAGTATTTT. This rearrangement joins TRBV7-9 to TRBJ2-3, with D uncertain. The CDR3 runs to 14 residues. The germline gives CDR1 SEHNR, CDR2 FQNEAQ (reference sequence). V was trimmed by 5 bases and J by 2 bases, leaving 11 bases between them.

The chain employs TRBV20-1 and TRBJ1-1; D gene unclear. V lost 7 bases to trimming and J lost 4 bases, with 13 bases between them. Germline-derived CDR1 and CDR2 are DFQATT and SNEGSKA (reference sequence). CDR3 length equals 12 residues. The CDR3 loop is CSVTRTITEAFF. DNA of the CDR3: TGCAGTGTCACCCGAACCATCACTGAAGCTTTCTTT.

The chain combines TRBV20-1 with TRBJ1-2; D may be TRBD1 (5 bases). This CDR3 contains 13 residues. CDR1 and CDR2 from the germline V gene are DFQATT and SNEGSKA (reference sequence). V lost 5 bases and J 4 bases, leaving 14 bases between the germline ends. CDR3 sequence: CSAPIGTPYGYTF. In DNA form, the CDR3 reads TGCAGTGCTCCAATCGGGACGCCCTATGGCTACACCTTC.

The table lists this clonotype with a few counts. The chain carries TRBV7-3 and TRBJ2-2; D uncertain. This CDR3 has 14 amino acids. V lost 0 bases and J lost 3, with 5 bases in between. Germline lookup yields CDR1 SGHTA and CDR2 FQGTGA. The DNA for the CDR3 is TGTGCCAGCAGCTTAACCATGGACACCGGGGAGCTGTTTTTT. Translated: CASSLTMDTGELFF. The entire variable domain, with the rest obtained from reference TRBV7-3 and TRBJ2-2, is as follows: GAGVSQTPSNKVTEKGKYVELRCDPISGHTALYWYRQSLGQGPEFLIYFQGTGAADDSGLPNDRFFAVRPEGSVSTLKIQRTERGDSAVYLCASSLTMDTGELFFGEGSRLTVL.

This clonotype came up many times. The DNA of the CDR3 is TGTGCCAGCAGTTCTCGGGGACTCCGGACGGGAGATACGCAGTATTTT. Its translation is CASSSRGLRTGDTQYF. The J gene is TRBJ2-3, the V gene TRBV12-3 or TRBV12-4; a possible D gene is TRBD2 (6 bases). CDR3 length: 16 residues. Trimming took 4 bases from V and 5 from J, leaving 19 bases between them.

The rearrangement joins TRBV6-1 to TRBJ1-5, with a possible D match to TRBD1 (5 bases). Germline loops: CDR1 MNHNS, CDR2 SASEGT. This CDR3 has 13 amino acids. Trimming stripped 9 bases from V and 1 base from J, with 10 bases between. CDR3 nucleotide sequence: TGTGCCAGTCGACAGAGCAGCAATCAGCCCCAGCATTTT. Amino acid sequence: CASRQSSNQPQHF.

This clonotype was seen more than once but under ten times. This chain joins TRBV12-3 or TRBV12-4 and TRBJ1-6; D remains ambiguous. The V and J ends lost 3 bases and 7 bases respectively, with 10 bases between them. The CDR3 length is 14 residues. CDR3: CASSFPAGNSPLHF. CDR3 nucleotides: TGTGCCAGCAGTTTCCCGGCAGGCAATTCACCCCTCCACTTT.

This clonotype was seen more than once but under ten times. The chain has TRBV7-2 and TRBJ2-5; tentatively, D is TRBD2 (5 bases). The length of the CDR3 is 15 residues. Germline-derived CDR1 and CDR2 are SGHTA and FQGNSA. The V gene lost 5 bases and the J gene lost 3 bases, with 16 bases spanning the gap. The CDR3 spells CASSIRRTGKETQYF. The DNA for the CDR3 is TGTGCCAGCAGCATCCGAAGGACTGGTAAAGAGACCCAGTACTTC.

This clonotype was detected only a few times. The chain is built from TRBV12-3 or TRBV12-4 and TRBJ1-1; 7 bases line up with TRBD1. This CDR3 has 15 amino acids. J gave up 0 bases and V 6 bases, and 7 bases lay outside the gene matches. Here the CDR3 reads CASSMIDRVNTEAFF. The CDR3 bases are TGTGCCAGCAGCATGATCGACAGGGTGAACACTGAAGCTTTCTTT.

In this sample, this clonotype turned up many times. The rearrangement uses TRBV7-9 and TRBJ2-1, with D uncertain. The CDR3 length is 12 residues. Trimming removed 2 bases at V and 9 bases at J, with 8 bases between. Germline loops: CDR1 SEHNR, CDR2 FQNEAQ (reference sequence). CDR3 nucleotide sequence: TGTGCCAGCAGCTTAATCGCGCCTGAGCAGTTCTTC. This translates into CASSLIAPEQFF.

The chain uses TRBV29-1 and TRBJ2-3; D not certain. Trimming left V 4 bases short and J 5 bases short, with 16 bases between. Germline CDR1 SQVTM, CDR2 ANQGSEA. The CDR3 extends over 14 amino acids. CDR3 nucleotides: TGCAGCGTTGGGTCCCCAAGGCTGGTAGATACGCAGTATTTT. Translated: CSVGSPRLVDTQYF.

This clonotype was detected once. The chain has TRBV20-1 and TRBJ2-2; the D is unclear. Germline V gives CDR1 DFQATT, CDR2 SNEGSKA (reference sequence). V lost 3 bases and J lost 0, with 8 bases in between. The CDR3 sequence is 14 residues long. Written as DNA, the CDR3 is TGCAGTGCTAGTCCCAGTGCGAACACCGGGGAGCTGTTTTTT. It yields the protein CSASPSANTGELFF.

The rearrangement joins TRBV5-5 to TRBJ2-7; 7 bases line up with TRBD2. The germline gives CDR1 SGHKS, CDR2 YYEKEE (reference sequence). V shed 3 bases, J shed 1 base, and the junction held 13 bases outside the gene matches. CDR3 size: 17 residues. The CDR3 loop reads CASSSLLFGGVSYEQYF. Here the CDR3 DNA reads TGTGCCAGCAGCTCACTGCTTTTTGGGGGGGTATCCTACGAGCAGTACTTC.

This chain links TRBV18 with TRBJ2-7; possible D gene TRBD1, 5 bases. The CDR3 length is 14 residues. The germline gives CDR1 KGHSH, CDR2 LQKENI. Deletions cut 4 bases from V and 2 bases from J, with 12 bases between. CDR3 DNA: TGTGCCAGCTCACACAGGTCATCCACCTACGAGCAGTACTTC. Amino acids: CASSHRSSTYEQYF.

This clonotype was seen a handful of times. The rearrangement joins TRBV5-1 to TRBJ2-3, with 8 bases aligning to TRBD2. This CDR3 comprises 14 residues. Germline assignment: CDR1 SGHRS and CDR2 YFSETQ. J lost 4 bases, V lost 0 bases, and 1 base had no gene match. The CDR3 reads CASSLEAGADTQYF. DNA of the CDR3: TGCGCCAGCAGCTTGGAAGCGGGGGCAGATACGCAGTATTTT.

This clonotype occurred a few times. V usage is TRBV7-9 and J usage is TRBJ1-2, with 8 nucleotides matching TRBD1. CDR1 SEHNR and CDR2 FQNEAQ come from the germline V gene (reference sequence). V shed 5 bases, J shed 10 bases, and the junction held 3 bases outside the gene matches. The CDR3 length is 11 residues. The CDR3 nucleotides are TGTGCCAGCAGCCTGGACAGGGCCTACACCTTC. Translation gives CASSLDRAYTF.

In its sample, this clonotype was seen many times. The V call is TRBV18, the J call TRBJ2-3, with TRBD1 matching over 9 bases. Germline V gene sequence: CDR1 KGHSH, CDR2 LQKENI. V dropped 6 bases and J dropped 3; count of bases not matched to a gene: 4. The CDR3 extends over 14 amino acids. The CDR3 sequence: CASSRGQGTDTQYF. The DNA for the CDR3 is TGTGCCAGCTCGCGGGGACAGGGAACAGATACGCAGTATTTT. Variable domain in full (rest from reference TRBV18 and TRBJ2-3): NAGVMQNPRHLVRRRGQEARLRCSPMKGHSHVYWYRQLPEEGLKFMVYLQKENIIDESGMPKERFSAEFPKEGPSILRIQQVVRGDSAAYFCASSRGQGTDTQYFGPGTRLTVL.

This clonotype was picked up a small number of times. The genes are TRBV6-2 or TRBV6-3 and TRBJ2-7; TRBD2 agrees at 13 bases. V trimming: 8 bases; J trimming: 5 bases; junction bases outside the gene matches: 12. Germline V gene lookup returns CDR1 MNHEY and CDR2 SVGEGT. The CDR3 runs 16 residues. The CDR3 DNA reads TGTGCCAGCGCCGAGCCAATAGGACTAGCGGGAGACGAGCAGTACTTC. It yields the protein CASAEPIGLAGDEQYF.

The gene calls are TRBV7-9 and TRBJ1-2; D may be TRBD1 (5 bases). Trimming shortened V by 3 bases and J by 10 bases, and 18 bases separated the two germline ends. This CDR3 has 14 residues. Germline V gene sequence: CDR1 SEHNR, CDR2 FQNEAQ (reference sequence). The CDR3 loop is CASSLPGASGYYTF. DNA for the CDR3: TGTGCCAGCAGCTTGCCTGGGGCGAGCGGTTACTACACCTTC.

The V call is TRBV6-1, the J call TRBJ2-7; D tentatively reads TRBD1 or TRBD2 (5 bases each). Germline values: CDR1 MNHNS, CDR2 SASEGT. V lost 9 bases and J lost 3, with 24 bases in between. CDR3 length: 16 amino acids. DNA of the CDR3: TGTGCCAGACCCGGGACCGAGAATGAAGTCGGCTACGAGCAGTACTTC. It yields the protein CARPGTENEVGYEQYF.